Listed below are T cell receptor beta chains from one sample, sequenced in a study of molecular identifiers for immune sequencing clone quantification. Via MiXCR, TCRdb re-called the PCR reads, giving one row per CDR3 protein. The sample holds more than 550,000 distinct CDR3 sequences, about 25% seen once. The specimen was naive CD8+ T cells from blood, with Jurkat cell RNA spiked in. These receptors were obtained from a human donor in good health. Some libraries in this study had Jurkat cell RNA spiked in. CDR3s include the opening cysteine and the closing phenylalanine or tryptophan. The D gene is left open where the match is weak. Expanded clones get a size class; other rows say once, few or many, or leave the size out.

length: 13
V: TRBV30
size: -
D: TRBD1
J: TRBJ2-2
DNA: TGTGCCTGGCTGACAGGGGGCCCCGGGGAGCTGTTTTTT
CDR3: CAWLTGGPGELFF

length: 15
V: TRBV19
size: -
D: -
J: TRBJ2-2
DNA: TGTGCCAGTAGTATATGGCCCCCGGACACCGGGGAGCTGTTTTTT
CDR3: CASSIWPPDTGELFF

length: 14
V: TRBV24-1
size: few
D: -
J: TRBJ2-3
DNA: TGTGCCACCAGTAACCGGGATAATGCAGATACGCAGTATTTT
CDR3: CATSNRDNADTQYF

length: 13
V: TRBV4-2
size: -
D: -
J: TRBJ1-1
DNA: TGTGCCAGCAGCCAAGTTGGCATCACTGAAGCTTTCTTT
CDR3: CASSQVGITEAFF

length: 15
V: TRBV20-1
size: many
D: -
J: TRBJ2-4
DNA: TGCAGTGCTAGGGATATTAGCGAAAACAAAAACATTCAGTACTTC
CDR3: CSARDISENKNIQYF

length: 15
V: TRBV12-3/TRBV12-4
size: few
D: TRBD2
J: TRBJ2-1
DNA: TGTGCCAGCAGTGGGACTAGCGGGGCCTACAATGAGCAGTTCTTC
CDR3: CASSGTSGAYNEQFF

length: 13
V: TRBV27
size: -
D: TRBD2
J: TRBJ2-7
DNA: TGTGCCAGCCGACTAGCGGGAACGGACGAGCAGTACTTC
CDR3: CASRLAGTDEQYF

length: 15
V: TRBV28
size: -
D: TRBD2
J: TRBJ2-3
DNA: TGTGCCAGCAGCCGCGGGGGGAGTTTCACAGATACGCAGTATTTT
CDR3: CASSRGGSFTDTQYF

length: 12
V: TRBV14
size: many
D: -
J: TRBJ2-5
DNA: TGTGCCAGCAGCCAAGGCAAATATCCCCAGTACTTC
CDR3: CASSQGKYPQYF

length: 15
V: TRBV4-3
size: few
D: -
J: TRBJ1-1
DNA: TGCGCCAGCAGCCAAGACCGGATACTGAACACTGAAGCTTTCTTT
CDR3: CASSQDRILNTEAFF

length: 17
V: TRBV4-1
size: many
D: -
J: TRBJ2-4
DNA: TGCGCCAGCAGCTCTGAGCCGGTCGGGGGATCCAAAAACATTCAGTACTTC
CDR3: CASSSEPVGGSKNIQYF

length: 14
V: TRBV5-4
size: few
D: -
J: TRBJ2-1
DNA: TGTGCCAGCAGCTTGGATATGGGGACCAGTGAGCAGTTCTTC
CDR3: CASSLDMGTSEQFF

length: 13
V: TRBV7-9
size: many
D: -
J: TRBJ1-1
DNA: TGTGCCAGCAGCGATGGAGAGTACACTGAAGCTTTCTTT
CDR3: CASSDGEYTEAFF

length: 15
V: TRBV10-1
size: -
D: TRBD1
J: TRBJ1-4
DNA: TGCGCCAGCAGAGGCGGACAGGCCGAAAAAGAAAAACTGTTTTTT
CDR3: CASRGGQAEKEKLFF

length: 17
V: TRBV7-8
size: -
D: -
J: TRBJ1-6
DNA: TGTGCCAGCAGCTTAGCGGGGGAGAGCTCCTATAATTCACCCCTCCACTTT
CDR3: CASSLAGESSYNSPLHF

length: 13
V: TRBV29-1
size: -
D: -
J: TRBJ1-5
DNA: TGCAGCGTTGAAGTACCTTTGTGGGATACGCAGCATTTT
CDR3: CSVEVPLWDTQHF

length: 16
V: TRBV6-2/TRBV6-3
size: -
D: -
J: TRBJ2-3
DNA: TGTGCCAGCAGTTACGCGGGGGCCACGTACACAGATACGCAGTATTTT
CDR3: CASSYAGATYTDTQYF

length: 16
V: TRBV20-1
size: few
D: TRBD1
J: TRBJ2-7
DNA: TGCAGTGCTAGAGGGTGGGGGACAGGGGAAGGGTACGAGCAGTACTTC
CDR3: CSARGWGTGEGYEQYF

length: 13
V: TRBV11-2
size: few
D: -
J: TRBJ1-1
DNA: TGTGCCAGCAGCTTAGAATTGGGCACTGAAGCTTTCTTT
CDR3: CASSLELGTEAFF

length: 18
V: TRBV4-3
size: few
D: TRBD2
J: TRBJ2-1
DNA: TGCGCCAGCAGCCAAGGTTTCGGCGGGGGGACGGGCGGGAATGAGCAGTTCTTC
CDR3: CASSQGFGGGTGGNEQFF

length: 15
V: TRBV7-9
size: many
D: TRBD1
J: TRBJ1-4
DNA: TGTGCCAGCAGCTTACCGACAGGGCCTAATGAAAAACTGTTTTTT
CDR3: CASSLPTGPNEKLFF

length: 17
V: TRBV6-2/TRBV6-3
size: many
D: TRBD1
J: TRBJ1-1
DNA: TGTGCCAGCAGTTATAACGCTCCCGGGACAGTGAACACTGAAGCTTTCTTT
CDR3: CASSYNAPGTVNTEAFF

length: 19
V: TRBV11-2
size: few
D: TRBD2
J: TRBJ2-5
DNA: TGTGCCAGCAGCTTAATAGCGGGAGGGCCAGGGAGGAGGAAAGAGACCCAGTACTTC
CDR3: CASSLIAGGPGRRKETQYF

length: 15
V: TRBV6-2/TRBV6-3
size: -
D: TRBD2
J: TRBJ2-7
DNA: TGTGCCAGCAGTTACTCAGTAGCGGGGGCCCACGAGCAGTACTTC
CDR3: CASSYSVAGAHEQYF

length: 17
V: TRBV6-5
size: many
D: TRBD1
J: TRBJ1-1
DNA: TGTGCCAGCAGGACGGGACAGGGATATAGGGTGAACACTGAAGCTTTCTTT
CDR3: CASRTGQGYRVNTEAFF

length: 13
V: TRBV7-9
size: many
D: -
J: TRBJ2-1
DNA: TGTGCCAGCAGCTCGTGGGACTTCCATGAGCAGTTCTTC
CDR3: CASSSWDFHEQFF

length: 18
V: TRBV6-5
size: many
D: -
J: TRBJ1-3
DNA: TGTGCCAGCAGTCCCCTCTTCTCGACAGATCCGTCTGGAAACACCATATATTTT
CDR3: CASSPLFSTDPSGNTIYF

length: 15
V: TRBV28
size: -
D: TRBD1
J: TRBJ1-2
DNA: TGTGCCAGCAGTGCCACTCAGGGGGCTCTCTATGGCTACACCTTC
CDR3: CASSATQGALYGYTF

length: 15
V: TRBV28
size: few
D: TRBD2
J: TRBJ2-1
DNA: TGTGCCAGCAGTTTAACTAGCGGCCTTTACAATGAGCAGTTCTTC
CDR3: CASSLTSGLYNEQFF

length: 14
V: TRBV27
size: -
D: -
J: TRBJ2-1
DNA: TGTGCCAGCAGTGTACAGGTGCCCGCCAATGAGCAGCTCTTC
CDR3: CASSVQVPANEQLF

length: 13
V: TRBV19
size: -
D: -
J: TRBJ1-2
DNA: TGTGCCAGTAGTACAGACCCTAACTATGGCTACACCTTC
CDR3: CASSTDPNYGYTF

length: 16
V: TRBV6-6
size: -
D: -
J: TRBJ1-5
DNA: TGTGCCAGCAGTACACGGACAGTTTATAGCAATCAGCCCCAGCATTTT
CDR3: CASSTRTVYSNQPQHF

length: 15
V: TRBV12-3/TRBV12-4
size: few
D: -
J: TRBJ2-5
DNA: TGTGCCAGCAGCGTTCAGGGACCGGGGGGCGAGACCCAGTACTTC
CDR3: CASSVQGPGGETQYF

length: 13
V: TRBV7-9
size: -
D: TRBD2
J: TRBJ2-1
DNA: TGTGAAAGCGGGAGGGCCTCCTACAATGAGCAGTTCTTC
CDR3: CESGRASYNEQFF

length: 18
V: TRBV7-9
size: few
D: TRBD2
J: TRBJ2-2
DNA: TGTGCCAGCAGCTCGGGACTAGCGGGAGGTATCAACACCGGGGAGCTGTTTTTT
CDR3: CASSSGLAGGINTGELFF

length: 14
V: TRBV9
size: few
D: -
J: TRBJ1-1
DNA: TGTGCCAGCAGCGTAGATCAGCTGAACACTGAAGCTTTCTTT
CDR3: CASSVDQLNTEAFF

length: 15
V: TRBV5-5
size: many
D: TRBD1
J: TRBJ2-7
DNA: TGTGCCAGCAGCTTGATTGGACAGGGCGCCTACGAGCAGTACTTC
CDR3: CASSLIGQGAYEQYF

length: 14
V: TRBV19
size: few
D: -
J: TRBJ2-7
DNA: TGTGCCAGTACTCCCGGGACATTCTCCTACGAGCAGTACTTC
CDR3: CASTPGTFSYEQYF

length: 16
V: TRBV7-9
size: many
D: TRBD1
J: TRBJ2-3
DNA: TGTGCCAGCAGCTCCACTACAGGGGTGCGCACAGATACGCAGTATTTT
CDR3: CASSSTTGVRTDTQYF

length: 15
V: TRBV15
size: -
D: -
J: TRBJ1-4
DNA: TGTGCCACCAGCATTCCGGGACGGTCTAATGAAAAACTGTTTTTT
CDR3: CATSIPGRSNEKLFF

length: 18
V: TRBV4-1
size: many
D: -
J: TRBJ2-6
DNA: TGCGCCAGCAGCCAAGTCGGGACGGTGAATTCTGGGGCCAACGTCCTGACTTTC
CDR3: CASSQVGTVNSGANVLTF

length: 13
V: TRBV2
size: -
D: TRBD1
J: TRBJ1-1
DNA: TGTGCCAACTTAGGGACAGCGAACACTGAAGCTTTCTTT
CDR3: CANLGTANTEAFF

length: 11
V: TRBV6-1
size: many
D: -
J: TRBJ1-1
DNA: TGTGCCAGCAGTGCTACGATTGAAGCTTTCTTT
CDR3: CASSATIEAFF

length: 12
V: TRBV9
size: many
D: -
J: TRBJ2-7
DNA: TGTGCCAGCGGCCGGGCCCTCGACGAGCAGTACTTC
CDR3: CASGRALDEQYF

length: 12
V: TRBV7-9
size: many
D: -
J: TRBJ2-7
DNA: TGTGCCAGCAGCTCAGAAGAGTACGAGCAGTACTTC
CDR3: CASSSEEYEQYF

length: 14
V: TRBV7-2
size: many
D: -
J: TRBJ2-1
DNA: TGTGCCAGCAGCAAAGGGACCTCATCCGATGAGCAGTTCTTC
CDR3: CASSKGTSSDEQFF

length: 15
V: TRBV6-1
size: once
D: TRBD2
J: TRBJ2-1
DNA: TGTGCCAGCAGTGAAGTAGCGGGGGGACCCGGGGAGCAGTTCTTC
CDR3: CASSEVAGGPGEQFF

length: 17
V: TRBV7-7
size: -
D: -
J: TRBJ2-1
DNA: TGTGCTAGCAGCCTACTTGAGGGGGGTCAGGGTTACAATGAGCAGTTCTTC
CDR3: CASSLLEGGQGYNEQFF

length: 15
V: TRBV12-3/TRBV12-4
size: -
D: TRBD2
J: TRBJ2-7
DNA: TGTGCCAGCAGTTTAGGTCTAGCGGCGTGCTACGAGCAGTACTTC
CDR3: CASSLGLAACYEQYF

length: 16
V: TRBV4-1
size: many
D: -
J: TRBJ1-1
DNA: TGCGCCAGCAGCCAAGGAGGCACGGGGGGTAGCACTGAAGCTTTCTTT
CDR3: CASSQGGTGGSTEAFF

length: 18
V: TRBV6-5
size: few
D: -
J: TRBJ1-3
DNA: TGTGCCAGCAGTTACCTAAACAGGCCAGGATCCTCTGGAAACACCATATATTTT
CDR3: CASSYLNRPGSSGNTIYF

length: 18
V: TRBV20-1
size: many
D: -
J: TRBJ2-2
DNA: TGCAGTGCTAGAGATCGGGGTAAACTCAGAATGAACACCGGGGAGCTGTTTTTT
CDR3: CSARDRGKLRMNTGELFF